This entry lists 24 T cell receptor beta chains sequenced from one sample in a study of blood T cell repertoires in COVID-19. Sequencing used immunoSEQ multiplex PCR; TCRdb keeps in-frame clones, though not all of them. The sample has tens of thousands of clones; around 80% are singletons. Material: peripheral blood. All receptors derive from a man aged 60-69 years with active or convalescent COVID-19.

This clone was recorded a few times. The chain joins TRBV6-5 to TRBJ1-5, with D possibly TRBD1 on 5 matching bases. The CDR3 has 15 amino acids. Germline CDR1 reads MNHEY; CDR2 reads SVGAGI. V lost 7 bases and J 0 bases, leaving 13 bases between the germline ends. The CDR3 DNA reads as TGTGCCAGCACCCCGCGCAGGGCTAGCAATCAGCCCCAGCATTTT. Its protein product is CASTPRRASNQPQHF.

The table lists this clone with a count of one. The chain links TRBV7-6 to TRBJ1-3; no clear D. Trimming pared 10 bases from V and 4 bases from J, leaving 8 bases between. Germline V gene lookup returns CDR1 SGHVS and CDR2 FNYEAQ. The CDR3 has 11 amino acids. As DNA, the CDR3 is TGTGCCATCGAGGGAGGAAACACCATATATTTT. This encodes CAIEGGNTIYF.

This clone has only one observation. This sequence joins TRBV2 and TRBJ2-3; D is unclear. Germline V gene sequence: CDR1 SNHLY, CDR2 FYNNEI. This CDR3 contains 13 residues. V lost 4 bases and J 1 base, leaving 6 bases between the germline ends. CDR3: CASSVQGTDTQYF. DNA of the CDR3: TGTGCCAGCAGTGTTCAGGGCACAGATACGCAGTATTTT.

V and J are TRBV3-1 (or the pseudogene TRBV3-2) and TRBJ1-2; no firm D call. This CDR3 comprises 15 residues. The V end was cut by 1 base, the J end by 4 bases, with 13 bases between. Germline values: CDR1 LGHDT, CDR2 YNNKEL (reference sequence). The CDR3 DNA reads as TGTGCCAGCAGCCAAGTCGGGAAAGGGCGCTATGGCTACACCTTC. Its translation: CASSQVGKGRYGYTF.

This chain uses TRBV15 with TRBJ1-5; TRBD1 is a possible D gene (5 bases). The V end lost 5 bases, the J end lost 4 bases, and 15 bases lay between the germline ends. The germline V gene encodes CDR1 LNHNV and CDR2 YYDKDF (reference sequence). This CDR3 spans 15 amino acids. The CDR3 spells CATSGGMTANQPQHF. CDR3 coding DNA: TGTGCCACCAGCGGGGGGATGACAGCAAATCAGCCCCAGCATTTT.

This clone occurred a few times. The chain recombines TRBV19 with TRBJ1-2; D is possibly TRBD1 (6 bases). The germline V gene encodes CDR1 LNHDA and CDR2 SQIVND (reference sequence). The CDR3 length is 15 residues. V lost 5 bases, J lost 3 bases, and 16 bases lay in between. CDR3 in amino acids: CASSRSGGRDYGYTF. The CDR3 DNA is TGTGCCAGTAGTCGATCCGGGGGGCGAGACTATGGCTACACCTTC.

The chain links TRBV3-1 (or the pseudogene TRBV3-2) to TRBJ2-7, with 7 bases fitting TRBD1. Germline assignment: CDR1 LGHDT and CDR2 YNNKEL (reference sequence). With V trimmed by 2 bases and J by 9 bases, 13 bases remained unmatched. CDR3 length: 15 residues. The CDR3 here is CASSQHRDRRSWQYF. The DNA of the CDR3 is TGTGCCAGCAGCCAACACCGGGACAGACGTTCGTGGCAGTACTTC.

The gene calls are TRBV19 and TRBJ1-6, with 8 bases matching TRBD1. The V segment lost 7 bases and the J segment 8 bases; nucleotides outside the gene matches: 1. CDR3 size: 12 residues. Per germline, CDR1 LNHDA and CDR2 SQIVND (reference sequence). CDR3 coding DNA: TGTGCCAGTAAGGACAGGGATTCACCCCTCCACTTT. It specifies CASKDRDSPLHF.

The chain has TRBV7-9 and TRBJ2-3, with TRBD2 matching 12 bases. Germline CDR1 SEHNR, CDR2 FQNEAQ (reference sequence). This CDR3 is 15 amino acids long. V was clipped by 4 bases and J by 1 base; unmatched bases: 0. CDR3: CASSSSGGGTDTQYF. The CDR3 nucleotides read TGTGCCAGCAGCTCTAGCGGGGGGGGCACAGATACGCAGTATTTT.

There are a few counts of this clone. The chain employs TRBV10-3 and TRBJ2-7, with D perhaps matching TRBD2 (5 bases). In germline, CDR1 is ENHRY, CDR2 SYGVKD. V shed 2 bases and J shed 6 bases, with 17 bases lying between them. The CDR3 runs to 15 residues. The DNA of the CDR3 is TGTGCCATCAGTGAGCTCGAAAGGGCCCGGGGCGAGCAGTACTTC. This translates into CAISELERARGEQYF.

J is TRBJ1-1 and V is TRBV28, with D possibly matching TRBD1 (6 bases). CDR1 and CDR2 from the germline V gene are MDHEN and SYDVKM. This CDR3 region has 17 residues. Between the trimmed V and J ends, which lost 5 bases and 5 bases, there was a span of 24 bases. CDR3 protein: CASSLFGMGGRGTEAFF. The CDR3 nucleotides read TGTGCCAGCAGTCTCTTCGGGATGGGGGGGCGTGGTACTGAAGCTTTCTTT.

This clone was detected only once. The V gene is TRBV28, the J gene TRBJ2-4, with 10 nucleotides matching TRBD2. Trimming removed 7 bases from V and 4 bases from J; junction bases left unmatched: 7. This CDR3 region has 15 residues. Germline V gene sequence: CDR1 MDHEN, CDR2 SYDVKM. The CDR3: CASKTGAGGKNIQYF. The CDR3 bases are TGTGCCAGCAAGACTGGAGCGGGGGGGAAAAACATTCAGTACTTC.

The V and J genes are TRBV10-3 and TRBJ2-3, with 7 positions matching TRBD1. This CDR3 comprises 14 residues. Trimming at V came to 10 bases and at J to 2 bases, leaving 9 bases not matched to a gene. Germline V gene lookup returns CDR1 ENHRY and CDR2 SYGVKD. CDR3 coding DNA: TGTGCCAGTTCCCCGGGACAGAACACAGATACGCAGTATTTT. Translated, it gives CASSPGQNTDTQYF.

This chain joins TRBV24-1 and TRBJ2-1; no clear D. Trimming stripped 1 base from V and 9 bases from J, with 3 bases between. There are 11 residues in the CDR3. Germline CDR1 is KGHDR and CDR2 is SFDVKD. The CDR3 region is CATSDFSEQFF. In DNA form, the CDR3 reads TGTGCCACCAGTGATTTCAGTGAGCAGTTCTTC.

The V call is TRBV28, the J call TRBJ2-1; perhaps TRBD2 as D (5 bases). Germline CDR1 and CDR2: MDHEN and SYDVKM. V was clipped by 4 bases and J by 3 bases, with 22 bases between them. The length of the CDR3 is 18 residues. Here the CDR3 reads CASSSSPDGWTGYNEQFF. The DNA of the CDR3 is TGTGCCAGCAGTTCATCGCCCGACGGGTGGACTGGCTACAATGAGCAGTTCTTC.

The chain is built from TRBV3-1 (or the pseudogene TRBV3-2) and TRBJ2-5, with D possibly TRBD2 on 7 matching bases. The germline V gene encodes CDR1 LGHDT and CDR2 YNNKEL (reference sequence). The CDR3 is 15 residues long. The ends were cut back, 4 bases at V and 5 bases at J, with 17 bases in the middle. As DNA, the CDR3 is TGTGCCAGCAGCCTCCCTGGGGGGGGCGCGGAGACCCAGTACTTC. This translates into CASSLPGGGAETQYF.

In this sample, this clone turned up a few times. The genes are TRBV24-1 and TRBJ2-3, with D tentatively TRBD1 (6 bases). There are 14 residues in the CDR3. Germline V gene data show CDR1 as KGHDR and CDR2 as SFDVKD. The germline V and J ends were trimmed by 9 bases and 3 bases, with 15 bases remaining between them. The CDR3 loop is CATSRTEGTDTQYF. CDR3 DNA: TGTGCCACCTCACGGACAGAAGGAACAGATACGCAGTATTTT.

V and J are TRBV6-6 and TRBJ1-3, with TRBD1 as a possible D gene (5 bases). CDR1 and CDR2 from the germline V gene are MNHNY and SVGAGI (reference sequence). Trimming took 4 bases from V and 0 from J, leaving 10 bases between them. The CDR3 covers 15 residues. The CDR3 loop reads CASSSGAISGNTIYF. Here the CDR3 DNA reads TGTGCCAGCAGTTCTGGGGCGATCTCTGGAAACACCATATATTTT.

The chain links TRBV7-2 to TRBJ2-1; 14 bases are a match to TRBD2. Germline CDR1 SGHTA, CDR2 FQGNSA. Losses at the gene ends were 5 bases for V and 15 bases for J; bases not matched to a gene: 12. This CDR3 has 15 amino acids. The CDR3 DNA reads as TGTGCCAGCAGCGCAACCGGACTAGCGGGGGGACTTCGGTTCTTC. Translation gives CASSATGLAGGLRFF.

The genes are TRBV21-1 and TRBJ2-4; TRBD1, the D gene given by the table, was not confirmed from the DNA. TRBV21-1 is labeled a pseudogene. The CDR3 runs 17 residues. In nucleotides, the CDR3 is TGTGCCAGCAGCAAAGGACAGGGGGCGAGTTTCGGGAACATTCAGTACTTC. It codes for CASSKGQGASFGNIQYF.

V usage is TRBV30 and J usage is TRBJ2-3; 13 bases line up with TRBD2. The CDR3 is 17 amino acids. The germline V gene has CDR1 GTSNPN and CDR2 SVGIG (reference sequence). V lost 0 bases, J lost 3 bases, and 6 bases stayed unmatched. The CDR3 here is CAWSVRRTSGGTDTQYF. The CDR3 coding sequence is TGTGCCTGGAGTGTACGCCGGACTAGCGGGGGTACAGATACGCAGTATTTT.

The chain links TRBV20-1 to TRBJ2-1; 7 positions match TRBD2. The V gene's germline CDR1 is DFQATT and CDR2 SNEGSKA (reference sequence). Trimming removed 3 bases from V and 6 bases from J; junction bases left unmatched: 14. The CDR3 has 16 amino acids. The CDR3 DNA sequence: TGCAGTGCTAGTACCCTGGGGGGGAGTGGGCCCAATGAGCAGTTCTTC. This encodes CSASTLGGSGPNEQFF.

V gene TRBV24-1 combines with J gene TRBJ2-3; 10 nucleotides match TRBD1. J was trimmed by 2 bases and V by 4 bases; bases with no gene match: 5. The V gene's germline CDR1 is KGHDR and CDR2 SFDVKD. The CDR3 contains 16 residues. The CDR3 DNA reads as TGTGCCACCAGTGAAGCCGGGACAGGGGTCACAGATACGCAGTATTTT. Encoded protein: CATSEAGTGVTDTQYF.

This clone appeared a single time. The same CDR3 arises from other DNA sequences in this sample as well. The CDR3 protein is CASSRNRDNEQFF. For the CDR3, the DNA is TGTGCCAGTAGTAGAAACAGGGACAATGAGCAGTTCTTC. The V gene is TRBV19, the J gene TRBJ2-1; D is possibly TRBD1 (6 bases). The CDR3 sequence is 13 residues long. V lost 4 bases and J lost 5, with 9 bases in between. CDR1 and CDR2 from the germline V gene are LNHDA and SQIVND (reference sequence).